This T cell receptor beta chain was observed in a study of shared clonotypes between healthy human individuals. About the research overall: Each donor had three CD4 naive, three CD4 memory, two CD8 naive and one CD8 memory plate.

V lost 1 base and J lost 0, with 12 bases in between. This CDR3 is 17 amino acids long. CDR1 and CDR2 from the germline V gene are SEHNR and FQNEAQ (reference sequence). CD45RO-negative cells were positively selected for CCR7, leaving out terminally differentiated effector memory CD45RA+ cells. Study-wide points: The represented genetic and exposure-history diversity was limited by the small number of donors. Clonotypes not shared had lower generation probabilities than those common to all four donors.

A remark on this clone: Its specificity is not known.

Measured with immunoSEQ multiplex PCR; TCRdb has only the in-frame clones, and not every one. The data hold roughly 2,000,000 clones, with just under 95% observed a single time. This receptor was taken from a man between 18 and 29 years old in good health. Some clones in this sample may be carry-over from other donors' samples. The chain couples TRBV7-9 to TRBJ1-4, with a weak D call TRBD1 (5 bases). The sample consisted of naive CD8+ T cells from PBMCs. The CDR3 DNA reads as TGTGCCAGCAGCTTAGGGGGCAACTTTGCAACTAATGAAAAACTGTTTTTT. Protein product: CASSLGGNFATNEKLFF.